The 18 T cell receptor beta chains below were found in one sample sequenced in a study of blood T cell repertoires in COVID-19. Here immunoSEQ multiplex PCR was the method, and the copy in TCRdb shows in-frame clones only, minus some. Of fewer than 200,000 clones in the sample, 80% to 90% were seen once. The sample comprised peripheral blood. The receptors were sampled from a man over 45 with active or convalescent COVID-19.

The chain combines TRBV10-1 with TRBJ2-5; a weak D match, TRBD1 (5 bases). The V end lost 2 bases, the J end lost 9 bases, and 16 bases lay between the germline ends. This CDR3 spans 14 amino acids. Germline V gene lookup returns CDR1 WNHNN and CDR2 SYGVQD (reference sequence). The CDR3 region has the DNA TGCGCCAGCAGTGAGATGTCCGGACAACTCCCCCAGTACTTC. Translating gives CASSEMSGQLPQYF.

This chain uses TRBV19 with TRBJ1-2; maybe TRBD1 (6 bases). This CDR3 comprises 16 residues. V gave up 4 bases and J gave up 4 bases, with 19 bases separating them. Germline lookup yields CDR1 LNHDA and CDR2 SQIVND (reference sequence). The CDR3 protein is CASSTPDHRVLYGYTF. The CDR3 nucleotides are TGTGCCAGTAGTACCCCCGATCACAGGGTCCTCTATGGCTACACCTTC.

The rearrangement links TRBV2 to TRBJ2-5; 11 bases fit TRBD2. The CDR3 length is 16 residues. J lost 0 bases, V lost 1 base, and 1 base had no gene match. Per germline, CDR1 SNHLY and CDR2 FYNNEI. CDR3 loop: CASSEGLAGNQETQYF. The CDR3 nucleotides are TGTGCCAGCAGTGAAGGACTAGCGGGGAACCAAGAGACCCAGTACTTC.

A note on this clone: The junction departs from germline at one end; a sequencing error may be responsible. The chain couples TRBV27 to TRBJ1-2; 8 bases align to TRBD1. Germline V lookup: CDR1 MNHEY, CDR2 SMNVEV (reference sequence). This CDR3 region has 16 residues. DNA of the CDR3: TGTGCCAGCAGTGTATCAGGCGACAGGGGTTGGTATGGCTACACCTTC. It is translated as CASSVSGDRGWYGYTF.

The chain carries TRBV7-9 and TRBJ1-2; D ambiguous. V lost 1 base, J lost 5 bases, and 5 bases lay in between. Looked up from germline, CDR1 is SEHNR and CDR2 is FQNEAQ (reference sequence). There are 12 residues in the CDR3. The CDR3 nucleotides are TGTGCCAGCAGCTTAGAAGCGTATGGCTACACCTTC. Residues: CASSLEAYGYTF.

The chain uses TRBV5-6 and TRBJ1-5, with 9 positions matching TRBD1. V was pared by 0 bases and J by 2 bases, with 9 bases of the junction left unmatched. Germline V CDR1 and CDR2: SGHDT, YYEEEE. This CDR3 contains 18 residues. CDR3 DNA: TGTGCCAGCAGCTTGGCGGGGACAGGGCGTGGGGGCAATCAGCCCCAGCATTTT. Translating gives CASSLAGTGRGGNQPQHF. Variable domain in full (rest from reference TRBV5-6 and TRBJ1-5): DAGVTQSPTHLIKTRGQQVTLRCSPKSGHDTVSWYQQALGQGPQFIFQYYEEEERQRGNFPDRFSGHQFPNYSSELNVNALLLGDSALYLCASSLAGTGRGGNQPQHFGDGTRLSIL.

The chain employs TRBV5-4 and TRBJ2-7; D is possibly TRBD1 (6 bases). V gave up 5 bases and J gave up 0 bases, with 12 bases separating them. CDR1 SGHNT and CDR2 YYREEE come from the germline V gene (reference sequence). This CDR3 contains 14 residues. The chain's CDR3 is CASRQQGSSYEQYF. As DNA, the CDR3 is TGTGCCAGCAGGCAACAGGGATCCTCCTACGAGCAGTACTTC.

The chain links TRBV7-3 to TRBJ1-5; 10 nucleotides agree with TRBD1. Germline CDR1 is SGHTA and CDR2 is FQGTGA. The ends lost 5 bases at V and 4 bases at J; junction bases unmatched: 5. The CDR3 totals 15 residues. The CDR3: CASSAGQGRNQPQHF. The CDR3 nucleotides read TGTGCCAGCAGCGCGGGACAGGGGCGGAATCAGCCCCAGCATTTT.

The V call is TRBV7-2, the J call TRBJ1-2, with TRBD1 identical over 9 bases. The V segment lost 6 bases and the J segment 7 bases; nucleotides outside the gene matches: 9. The CDR3 is 14 amino acids. Germline assignment: CDR1 SGHTA and CDR2 FQGNSA. In DNA form, the CDR3 reads TGTGCCAGCAGACCACCGGGACAGGGAACTGGCTACACCTTC. This gives the protein CASRPPGQGTGYTF.

The rearrangement uses TRBV11-3 and TRBJ2-1, with TRBD1 matching 10 bases. Germline-derived CDR1 and CDR2 are SGHNT and YENEEA. Trimming removed 3 bases from V and 8 bases from J; junction bases left unmatched: 10. The CDR3 is 16 amino acids. The CDR3 DNA reads as TGTGCCAGCAGCTTCCCTGACAGGGGGCAACGGGATGAGCAGTTCTTC. Its translation: CASSFPDRGQRDEQFF.

The CDR3 region is CASSQDQRGGVNTEAFF. In DNA form, the CDR3 reads TGCGCCAGCAGCCAAGATCAGAGAGGGGGAGTGAACACTGAAGCTTTCTTT. The V call is TRBV4-1, the J call TRBJ1-1, with D maybe TRBD1 (6 bases). V was pared by 0 bases and J by 0 bases, with 14 bases between. Germline loops: CDR1 MGHRA, CDR2 YSYEKL. The CDR3 is made up of 17 amino acids.

This chain connects TRBV27 to TRBJ1-1; TRBD1 matches at 8 bases. The CDR3 runs to 17 residues. CDR1 and CDR2 from the germline V gene are MNHEY and SMNVEV (reference sequence). With 5 bases clipped from V and 0 bases from J, the junction kept 11 bases outside the gene matches. The CDR3 DNA sequence: TGTGCCAGCAGTACGAACCTTCAGACAGGGGTGAACACTGAAGCTTTCTTT. Protein product: CASSTNLQTGVNTEAFF.

The chain is built from TRBV2 and TRBJ1-2; 8 nucleotides line up with TRBD1. CDR3 length: 12 residues. From germline, CDR1 is SNHLY and CDR2 FYNNEI. After removal of 6 bases from V and 3 bases from J, the junction contained 0 bases not matched to a gene. The CDR3 region is CASRQGDYGYTF. In DNA form, the CDR3 reads TGTGCCAGCAGACAGGGGGACTATGGCTACACCTTC.

V and J are TRBV11-2 and TRBJ2-5, with TRBD2 matching 7 bases. Germline lookup yields CDR1 SGHAT and CDR2 FQNNGV. V was clipped by 8 bases and J by 2 bases; unmatched bases: 8. The CDR3 is 14 residues long. CDR3 amino acids: CASGTGLEQETQYF. Here the CDR3 DNA reads TGTGCCAGCGGGACCGGACTAGAGCAAGAGACCCAGTACTTC.

The chain uses TRBV20-1 and TRBJ1-4, with 9 bases lining up with TRBD1. The CDR3 has 16 residues. Germline CDR1 and CDR2: DFQATT and SNEGSKA (reference sequence). The trim removed 3 bases at V and 6 bases at J, leaving 11 bases unmatched. The CDR3 here is CSASSSLGDRDEKLFF. The CDR3 region has the DNA TGCAGTGCTAGTAGTTCGTTAGGGGACAGGGATGAAAAACTGTTTTTT.

The chain recombines TRBV23-1 with TRBJ1-6, with D perhaps TRBD1 (5 bases). TRBV23-1 is labeled an ORF, and its function is uncertain. Deletions cut 1 base from V and 7 bases from J, with 14 bases between. This CDR3 comprises 16 residues. CDR3 sequence (DNA): TGCGCCAGCAGTCAATTACTTCTGGGGCTAAATTCACCCCTCCACTTT. It encodes CASSQLLLGLNSPLHF.

This chain joins TRBV2 and TRBJ1-5; 7 bases match TRBD1. CDR3 length: 13 residues. The V segment lost 6 bases and the J segment 6 bases; nucleotides outside the gene matches: 5. Germline loops: CDR1 SNHLY, CDR2 FYNNEI. Here the CDR3 reads CASRPGQSQPQHF. CDR3 nucleotides: TGTGCCAGCAGGCCGGGACAGAGTCAGCCCCAGCATTTT.

This chain joins TRBV7-2 and TRBJ1-2, with TRBD1 matching over 7 bases. The V gene end was trimmed by 6 bases and the J gene end by 7 bases; junction bases not matched to a gene: 8. The CDR3 has 13 amino acids. The germline gives CDR1 SGHTA, CDR2 FQGNSA. Here the CDR3 reads CASRGGSYGGYTF. The CDR3 DNA reads as TGTGCCAGCAGAGGGGGCTCCTACGGTGGCTACACCTTC.